This TCR beta chain stems from a study of neurological immune-mediated disorders. Whole-study findings and limits: TCR clonal expansion peaked in HTLV-1-associated myelopathy patients and was lowest in multiple sclerosis patients.

Ten or more counts support this clonotype. As yet, its antigen is unknown. In TCRdb, the 5' RACE reads were re-called with MiXCR into one record per CDR3 protein. The sample holds roughly 80,000 distinct CDR3 sequences, about a tenth seen once. V was pared by 1 base and J by 6 bases, with 7 bases between. The CDR3 runs 13 residues. Germline assignment: CDR1 SGHTA and CDR2 FQGNSA. The source of this sequence is a man aged 40-49 years in good health. Sequences were obtained from PBMCs. This chain links TRBV7-2 with TRBJ1-5; TRBD1 is a possible D gene (5 bases). CDR3 amino acids: CASSLERGQPQHF. As DNA, the CDR3 is TGTGCCAGCAGCTTAGAGAGGGGTCAGCCCCAGCATTTT.